Listed below are T cell receptor beta chains from one sample, sequenced in a study of Ad26.COV2.S vaccination and SARS-CoV-2 variants. Only in-frame clones appear in the TCRdb table, and some are missing; sequencing was by immunoSEQ multiplex PCR. The table lists some 500,000 clones, roughly nine tenths of them singletons, with roughly 2.5% in the top ten. The sample here was peripheral blood, taken in a trial of Ad26.COV2.S vaccine versus placebo. All receptors derive from a person between 18 and 65 years old who received the Ad26.COV2.S COVID-19 vaccine or a placebo. Each CDR3 is given with its conserved first and last residue. The order of the fields is clone size, V gene, D gene, J gene, CDR3 DNA, CDR3 protein. D genes are given only for firm matches. Clone size appears in some rows only: once, few, many, or a class for an expanded clone.

>.|TRBV5-6|.|TRBJ1-2
TGTGCCAGCAGCTCCCGGGGACGTTATGGCTACACCTTC
CASSSRGRYGYTF
>.|TRBV10-3|TRBD1|TRBJ1-5
TGTGCCATCAAGGCAGGGGGTGAACAGCCCCAGCATTTT
CAIKAGGEQPQHF
>.|TRBV5-6|.|TRBJ2-5
TGTGCCAGCAGCCTAACCCCAGGGAACCAAGAGACCCAGTACTTC
CASSLTPGNQETQYF
>.|TRBV7-9|TRBD2|TRBJ2-7
TGTGCCAGCAGCTTAAGAAGGGTAGCGGGGGTTTACGAGCAGTACTTC
CASSLRRVAGVYEQYF
>.|TRBV5-3|.|TRBJ1-4
TGTGCCAGAATTGCCCAGGGGCGAACTAATGAAAAACTGTTTTTT
CARIAQGRTNEKLFF
>.|TRBV29-1|.|TRBJ2-3
TGCAGCGTTGAGGGGTCGTTCACAGATACGCAGTATTTT
CSVEGSFTDTQYF
>.|TRBV11-2|TRBD2|TRBJ2-5
TGTGCCAGCAGTTCGGGGGGTGAGACCCAGTACTTC
CASSSGGETQYF
>once|TRBV7-8|.|TRBJ1-1
TGTGCCAGCAGCCGGGACATACATAACACTGAAGCTTTCTTT
CASSRDIHNTEAFF
>.|TRBV6-2/TRBV6-3|.|TRBJ2-1
TGTGCCAGCAGCACAGCGGGGCAGGGGAATACTGAGCAGTTCTTC
CASSTAGQGNTEQFF
>.|TRBV18|TRBD1|TRBJ1-1
TGTGCCAGCTCCTCCGACAGGGCGGGCACTGAAGCTTTCTTT
CASSSDRAGTEAFF
>.|TRBV25-1|.|TRBJ1-1
TGTGCCAGCAGTCCTGGGAGTTTCCCTGAAGCTTTCTTT
CASSPGSFPEAFF
>.|TRBV7-2|.|TRBJ1-2
TGTGCCAGCAGCGCAGCGCGACAGATCTATGGCTACACCTTC
CASSAARQIYGYTF
>.|TRBV9|.|TRBJ1-6
TGTGCCAGCAAATCGGGACCTTCTTCACCCCTCCACTTT
CASKSGPSSPLHF
>.|TRBV19|.|TRBJ1-6
TGTGCCAGTAGCATAAATGGGGATTCACCCCTCCACTTT
CASSINGDSPLHF
>.|TRBV7-2|.|TRBJ1-3
TGTGCCAGCAGCTTAGAGGTGCTCTCTGGAAACACCATATATTTT
CASSLEVLSGNTIYF
>once|TRBV14|.|TRBJ1-1
TGTGCCAGCAGCCCCGGGATGCACACTGAAGCTTTCTTT
CASSPGMHTEAFF
>.|TRBV18|TRBD1|TRBJ2-3
TGTGCCAGCTCACCACTAGGGGGCACCACAGATACGCAGTATTTT
CASSPLGGTTDTQYF
>.|TRBV29-1|.|TRBJ1-1
TGCAGCGTTGCTCCGCCCAGGGCGTTTAACACTGAAGCTTTCTTT
CSVAPPRAFNTEAFF
>few|TRBV4-1|.|TRBJ2-1
TGCGCCAGCAGCCCCCGGGGGGCCCAGAGCTCCTACAATGAGCAGTTCTTC
CASSPRGAQSSYNEQFF
>.|TRBV11-3|.|TRBJ1-6
TGTGCCAGCAGCTCCGTCAGGGCTGGTTCACCCCTCCACTTT
CASSSVRAGSPLHF
>.|TRBV12-3/TRBV12-4|.|TRBJ1-4
TGTGCCAGCAGTCCAAATCTTCCCCGGACATTGTTTTTT
CASSPNLPRTLFF
>.|TRBV7-9|.|TRBJ1-4
TGTGCCAGCAGCTCCCCTCGCGGCAGGTTCAACGAAAAACTGTTTTTT
CASSSPRGRFNEKLFF
>.|TRBV5-6|.|TRBJ2-3
TGTGCCAGCAGCTTGGTATGGTCGGGGGCAGATACGCAGTATTTT
CASSLVWSGADTQYF